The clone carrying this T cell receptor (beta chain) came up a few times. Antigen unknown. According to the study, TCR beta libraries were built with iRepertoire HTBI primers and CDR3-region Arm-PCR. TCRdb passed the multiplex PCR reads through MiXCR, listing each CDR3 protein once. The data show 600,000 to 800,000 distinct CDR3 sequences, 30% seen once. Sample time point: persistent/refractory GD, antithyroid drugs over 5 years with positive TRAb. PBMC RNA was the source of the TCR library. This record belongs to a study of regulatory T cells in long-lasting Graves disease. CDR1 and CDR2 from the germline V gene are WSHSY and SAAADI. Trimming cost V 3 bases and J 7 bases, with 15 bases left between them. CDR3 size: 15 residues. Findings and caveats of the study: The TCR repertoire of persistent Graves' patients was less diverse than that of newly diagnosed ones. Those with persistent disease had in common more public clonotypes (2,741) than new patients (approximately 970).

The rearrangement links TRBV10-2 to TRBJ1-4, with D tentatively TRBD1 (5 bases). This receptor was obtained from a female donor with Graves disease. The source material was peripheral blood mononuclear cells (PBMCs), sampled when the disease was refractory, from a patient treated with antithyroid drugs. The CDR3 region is CASSDDTGEFEKLFF. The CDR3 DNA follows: TGCGCCAGCAGTGACGATACGGGGGAATTTGAAAAACTGTTTTTT.